The present T cell receptor beta chain was sequenced within a study of blood T cell repertoires in COVID-19. Study overall: Acute and convalescent COVID-19 specimens originated in the United States, Italy and Spain. PBMCs, B-cell-depleted T cells, or T cells provided the cDNA or gDNA that made up the material.

V lost 3 bases and J lost 0; bases outside the gene matches: 12. Germline values: CDR1 SGHDT, CDR2 YYEEEE. The CDR3 spans 18 residues. This clone was counted between two and nine times. Original processing notes: From reference gene primer amplification, estimates of nucleated cell counts were derived. This table comes from immunoSEQ multiplex PCR, and its TCRdb copy is limited to in-frame clones, with some not included. V, J and clone size reflect that table, while D and trimming were determined from the DNA. The table has 160,000 or so clones, approximately 88% seen once; the top ten hold around 1.6%.

The clonotype comes from a woman in her fifties or sixties with acute or convalescent COVID-19. Source material: peripheral blood. The gene calls are TRBV5-6 and TRBJ2-5; 9 bases are a match to TRBD2. DNA for the CDR3: TGTGCCAGCAGCTCCAGGATTAGCGGGGGAGTGTACCAAGAGACCCAGTACTTC. It translates to CASSSRISGGVYQETQYF.